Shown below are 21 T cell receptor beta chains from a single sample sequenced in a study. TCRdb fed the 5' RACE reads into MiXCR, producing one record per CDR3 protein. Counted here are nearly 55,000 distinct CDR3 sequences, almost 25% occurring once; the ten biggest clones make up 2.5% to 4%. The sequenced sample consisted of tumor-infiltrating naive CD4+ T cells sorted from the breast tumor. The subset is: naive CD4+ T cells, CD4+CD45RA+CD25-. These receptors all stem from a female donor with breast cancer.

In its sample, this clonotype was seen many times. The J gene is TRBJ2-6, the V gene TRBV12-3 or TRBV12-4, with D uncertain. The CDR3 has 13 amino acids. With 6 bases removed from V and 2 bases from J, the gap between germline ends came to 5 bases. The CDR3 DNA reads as TGTGCCAGCAGCCATACTGGGGCCAACGTCCTGACTTTC. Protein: CASSHTGANVLTF.

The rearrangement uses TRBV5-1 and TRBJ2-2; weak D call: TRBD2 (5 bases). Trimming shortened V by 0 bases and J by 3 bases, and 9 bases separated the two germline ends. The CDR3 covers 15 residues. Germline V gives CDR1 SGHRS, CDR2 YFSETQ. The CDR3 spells CASSLERADTGELFF. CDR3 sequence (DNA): TGCGCCAGCAGCTTGGAGAGGGCAGACACCGGGGAGCTGTTTTTT.

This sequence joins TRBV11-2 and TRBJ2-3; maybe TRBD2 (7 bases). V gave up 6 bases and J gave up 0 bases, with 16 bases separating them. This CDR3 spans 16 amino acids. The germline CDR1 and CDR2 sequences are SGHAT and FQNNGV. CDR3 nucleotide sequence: TGTGCCAGCAGGCTCGGGGGGCTAGCCAGCACAGATACGCAGTATTTT. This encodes CASRLGGLASTDTQYF.

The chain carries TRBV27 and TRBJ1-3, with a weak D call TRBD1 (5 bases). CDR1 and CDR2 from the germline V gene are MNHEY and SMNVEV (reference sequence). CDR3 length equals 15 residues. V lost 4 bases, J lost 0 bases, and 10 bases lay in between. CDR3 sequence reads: CASSSHRFSGNTIYF. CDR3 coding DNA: TGTGCCAGCAGTTCGCACAGGTTCTCTGGAAACACCATATATTTT.

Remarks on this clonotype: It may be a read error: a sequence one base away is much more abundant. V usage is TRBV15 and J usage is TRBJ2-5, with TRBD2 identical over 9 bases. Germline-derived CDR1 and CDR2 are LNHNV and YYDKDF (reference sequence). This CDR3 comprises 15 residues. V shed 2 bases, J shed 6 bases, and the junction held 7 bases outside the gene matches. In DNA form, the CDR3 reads TGTGCCACCAGCAGACCTCTAGCGGGGCAAAAGACCCAGTACTTC. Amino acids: CATSRPLAGQKTQYF.

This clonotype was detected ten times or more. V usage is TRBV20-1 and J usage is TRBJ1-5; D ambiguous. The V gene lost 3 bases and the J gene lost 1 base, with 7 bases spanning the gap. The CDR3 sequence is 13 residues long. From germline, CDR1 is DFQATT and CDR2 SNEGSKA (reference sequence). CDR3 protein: CSARVLSNQPQHF. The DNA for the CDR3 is TGCAGTGCTAGGGTTTTGAGCAATCAGCCCCAGCATTTT.

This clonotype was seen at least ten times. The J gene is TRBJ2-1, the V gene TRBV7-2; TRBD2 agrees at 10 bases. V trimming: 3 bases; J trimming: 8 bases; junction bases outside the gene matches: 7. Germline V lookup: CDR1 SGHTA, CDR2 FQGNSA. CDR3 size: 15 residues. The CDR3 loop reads CASSFVPSGSDEQFF. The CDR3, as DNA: TGTGCCAGCAGCTTCGTCCCTAGCGGGAGTGATGAGCAGTTCTTC.

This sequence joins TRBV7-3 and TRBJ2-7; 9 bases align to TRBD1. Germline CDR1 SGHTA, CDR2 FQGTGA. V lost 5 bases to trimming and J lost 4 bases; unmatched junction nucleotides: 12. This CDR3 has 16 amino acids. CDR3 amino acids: CASSPTGTGKMYEQYF. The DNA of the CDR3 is TGTGCCAGCAGCCCTACCGGGACAGGGAAAATGTACGAGCAGTACTTC.

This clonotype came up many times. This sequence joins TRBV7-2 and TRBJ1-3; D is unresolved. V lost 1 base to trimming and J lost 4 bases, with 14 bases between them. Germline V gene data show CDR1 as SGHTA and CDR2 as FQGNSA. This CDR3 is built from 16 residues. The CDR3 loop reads CASSLVASAYGNTIYF. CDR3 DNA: TGTGCCAGCAGCTTAGTTGCCTCGGCATACGGAAACACCATATATTTT. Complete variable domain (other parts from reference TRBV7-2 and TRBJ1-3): GAGVSQSPSNKVTEKGKDVELRCDPISGHTALYWYRQSLGQGLEFLIYFQGNSAPDKSGLPSDRFSAERTGGSVSTLTIQRTQQEDSAVYLCASSLVASAYGNTIYFGEGSWLTVV.

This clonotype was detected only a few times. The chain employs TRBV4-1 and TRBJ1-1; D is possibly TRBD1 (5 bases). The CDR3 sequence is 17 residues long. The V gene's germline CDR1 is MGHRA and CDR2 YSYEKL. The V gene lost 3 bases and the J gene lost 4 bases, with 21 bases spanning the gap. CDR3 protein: CASSHDHAPPGPTEAFF. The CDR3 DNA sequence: TGCGCCAGCAGCCACGACCACGCCCCGCCGGGACCCACTGAAGCTTTCTTT.

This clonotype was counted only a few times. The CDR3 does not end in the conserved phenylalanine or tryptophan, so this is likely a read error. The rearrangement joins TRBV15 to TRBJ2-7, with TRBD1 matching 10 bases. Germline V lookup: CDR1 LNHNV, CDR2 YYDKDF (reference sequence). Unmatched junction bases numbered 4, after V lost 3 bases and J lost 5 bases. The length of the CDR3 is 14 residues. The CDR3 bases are TGTGCCACCAGCAGTCCCGGGACAGGGGACGAGCAGTACTAC. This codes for CATSSPGTGDEQYY.

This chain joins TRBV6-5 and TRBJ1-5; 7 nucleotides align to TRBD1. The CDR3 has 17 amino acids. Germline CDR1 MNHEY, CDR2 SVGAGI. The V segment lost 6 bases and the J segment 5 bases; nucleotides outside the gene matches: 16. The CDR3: CASRLRQGTTPDQPQHF. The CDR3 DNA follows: TGTGCCAGCAGACTTAGACAGGGTACTACTCCTGATCAGCCCCAGCATTTT.

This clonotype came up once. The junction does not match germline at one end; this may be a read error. The CDR3 region is CASSLARDRGNTVYF. CDR3 DNA sequence: TGTGCCAGCAGCTTAGCGCGGGACAGAGGAAACACCGTATATTTT. The chain is built from TRBV7-9 and TRBJ1-3, with 7 bases identical to TRBD1. The CDR3 spans 15 residues. The V gene's germline CDR1 is SEHNR and CDR2 FQNEAQ (reference sequence).

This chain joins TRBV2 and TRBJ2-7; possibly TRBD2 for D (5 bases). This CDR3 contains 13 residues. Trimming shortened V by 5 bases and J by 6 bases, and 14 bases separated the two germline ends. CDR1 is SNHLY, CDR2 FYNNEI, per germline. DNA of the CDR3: TGTGCCAGCAGTAAAAGGCCGGCGGGCGAGCAGTACTTC. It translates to CASSKRPAGEQYF.

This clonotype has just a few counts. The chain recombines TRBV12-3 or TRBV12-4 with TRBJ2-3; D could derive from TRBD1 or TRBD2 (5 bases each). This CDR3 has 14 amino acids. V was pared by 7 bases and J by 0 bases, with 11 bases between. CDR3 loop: CASTRWGSTDTQYF. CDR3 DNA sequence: TGTGCCAGCACTCGATGGGGGAGCACAGATACGCAGTATTTT.

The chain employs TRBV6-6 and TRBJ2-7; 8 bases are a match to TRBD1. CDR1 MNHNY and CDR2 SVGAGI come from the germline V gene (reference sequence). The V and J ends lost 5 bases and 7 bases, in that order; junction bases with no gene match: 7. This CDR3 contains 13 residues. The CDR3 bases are TGTGCCAGCAGTCAGGGGGCGCCGGGGGAGCAGTACTTC. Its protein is CASSQGAPGEQYF.

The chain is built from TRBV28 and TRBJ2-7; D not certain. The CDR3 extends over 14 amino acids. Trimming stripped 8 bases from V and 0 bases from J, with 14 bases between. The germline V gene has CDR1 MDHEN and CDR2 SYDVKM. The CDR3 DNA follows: TGTGCCAGCGCCGGTTTTTTATCCTCCTACGAGCAGTACTTC. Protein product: CASAGFLSSYEQYF.

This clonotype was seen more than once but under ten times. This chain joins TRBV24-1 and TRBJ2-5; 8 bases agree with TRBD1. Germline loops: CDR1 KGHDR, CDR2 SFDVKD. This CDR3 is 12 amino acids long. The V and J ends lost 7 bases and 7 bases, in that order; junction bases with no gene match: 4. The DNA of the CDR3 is TGTGCCACCAGGGACAGGGCCGGGACCCAGTACTTC. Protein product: CATRDRAGTQYF.

CDR3 region: CASTKPGHLTGELFF. DNA for the CDR3: TGTGCCAGCACCAAACCGGGACACTTAACCGGGGAGCTGTTTTTT. The chain carries TRBV7-8 and TRBJ2-2, with D possibly matching TRBD1 (6 bases). CDR1 and CDR2 (germline): SGHVS, FQNEAQ. CDR3 size: 15 residues. Trimming removed 7 bases at V and 5 bases at J, with 17 bases between. Supplemented by reference TRBV7-8 and TRBJ2-2, the full variable domain reads GAGVSQSPRYKVAKRGQDVALRCDPISGHVSLFWYQQALGQGPEFLTYFQNEAQLDKSGLPSDRFFAERPEGSVSTLKIQRTQQEDSAVYLCASTKPGHLTGELFFGEGSRLTVL.

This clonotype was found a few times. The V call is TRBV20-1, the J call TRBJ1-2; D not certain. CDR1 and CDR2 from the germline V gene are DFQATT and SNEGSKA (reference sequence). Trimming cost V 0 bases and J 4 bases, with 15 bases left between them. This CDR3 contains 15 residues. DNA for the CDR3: TGCAGTGCTAGAGACCAGCTGGACCTCCGCTATGGCTACACCTTC. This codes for CSARDQLDLRYGYTF.

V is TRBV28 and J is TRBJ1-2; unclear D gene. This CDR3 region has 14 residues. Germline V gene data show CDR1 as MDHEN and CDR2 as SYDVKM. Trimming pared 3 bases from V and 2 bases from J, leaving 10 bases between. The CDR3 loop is CASSLGRFNYGYTF. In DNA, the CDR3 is TGTGCCAGCAGTTTGGGCAGGTTCAACTATGGCTACACCTTC.